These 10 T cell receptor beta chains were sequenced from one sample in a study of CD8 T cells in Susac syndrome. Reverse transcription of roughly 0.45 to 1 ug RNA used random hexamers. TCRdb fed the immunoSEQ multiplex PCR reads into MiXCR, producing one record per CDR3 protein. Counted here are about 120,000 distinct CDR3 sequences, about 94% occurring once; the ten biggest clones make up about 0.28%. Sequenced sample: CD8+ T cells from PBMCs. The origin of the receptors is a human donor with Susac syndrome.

The CDR3 region is CAIRRLGSYEQYF. CDR3 DNA: TGTGCCATCAGGAGGTTAGGGTCCTACGAGCAGTACTTC. This chain uses TRBV10-3 with TRBJ2-7; D ambiguous. CDR1 is ENHRY, CDR2 SYGVKD, per germline. The V gene lost 6 bases and the J gene lost 1 base, with 10 bases spanning the gap. The length of the CDR3 is 13 residues.

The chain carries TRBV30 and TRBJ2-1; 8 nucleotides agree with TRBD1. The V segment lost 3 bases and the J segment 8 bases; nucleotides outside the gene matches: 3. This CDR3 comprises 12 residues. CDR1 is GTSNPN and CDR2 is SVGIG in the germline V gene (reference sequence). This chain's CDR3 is CAWRTGAHEQFF. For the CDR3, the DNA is TGTGCCTGGAGGACAGGGGCGCATGAGCAGTTCTTC. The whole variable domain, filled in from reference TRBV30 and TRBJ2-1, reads SQTIHQWPATLVQPVGSPLSLECTVEGTSNPNLYWYRQAAGRGLQLLFYSVGIGQISSEVPQNLSASRPQDRQFILSSKKLLLSDSGFYLCAWRTGAHEQFFGPGTRLTVL.

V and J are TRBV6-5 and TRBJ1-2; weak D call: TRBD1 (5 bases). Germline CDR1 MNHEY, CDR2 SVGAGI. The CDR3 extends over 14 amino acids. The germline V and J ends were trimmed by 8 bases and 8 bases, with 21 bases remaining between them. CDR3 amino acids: CASGDYEMVLGYTF. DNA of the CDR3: TGTGCCAGCGGGGACTATGAGATGGTGTTGGGCTACACCTTC.

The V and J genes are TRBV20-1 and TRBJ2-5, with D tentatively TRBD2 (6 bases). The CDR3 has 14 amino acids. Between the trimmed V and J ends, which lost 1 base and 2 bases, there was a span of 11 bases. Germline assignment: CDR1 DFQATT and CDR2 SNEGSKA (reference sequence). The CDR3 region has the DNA TGCAGTGCTAGAGCACGGAGGGGACAAGAGACCCAGTACTTC. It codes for CSARARRGQETQYF.

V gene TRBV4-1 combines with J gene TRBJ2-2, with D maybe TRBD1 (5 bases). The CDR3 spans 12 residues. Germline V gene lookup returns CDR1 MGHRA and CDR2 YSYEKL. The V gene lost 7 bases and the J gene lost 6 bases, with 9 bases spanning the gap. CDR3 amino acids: CASKLGAGELFF. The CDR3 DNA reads TGCGCCAGCAAGTTAGGGGCCGGGGAGCTGTTTTTT.

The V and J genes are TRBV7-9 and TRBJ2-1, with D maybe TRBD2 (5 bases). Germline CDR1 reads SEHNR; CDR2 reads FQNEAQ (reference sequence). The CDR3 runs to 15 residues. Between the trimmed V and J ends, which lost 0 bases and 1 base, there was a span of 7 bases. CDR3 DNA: TGTGCCAGCAGCTTAGCAGAGGGTTCCTACAATGAGCAGTTCTTC. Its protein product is CASSLAEGSYNEQFF.

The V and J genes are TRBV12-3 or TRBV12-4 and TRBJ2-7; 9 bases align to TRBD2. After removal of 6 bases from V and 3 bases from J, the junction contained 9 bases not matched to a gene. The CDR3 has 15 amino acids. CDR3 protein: CASRSIAGVSYEQYF. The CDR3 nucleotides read TGTGCCAGCAGAAGTATAGCGGGAGTAAGCTACGAGCAGTACTTC.

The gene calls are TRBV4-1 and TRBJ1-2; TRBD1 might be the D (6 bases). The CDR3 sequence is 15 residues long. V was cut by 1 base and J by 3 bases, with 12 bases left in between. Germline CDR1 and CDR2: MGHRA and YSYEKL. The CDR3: CASSQVRGKDYGYTF. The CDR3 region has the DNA TGCGCCAGCAGCCAAGTCAGGGGTAAGGACTATGGCTACACCTTC.

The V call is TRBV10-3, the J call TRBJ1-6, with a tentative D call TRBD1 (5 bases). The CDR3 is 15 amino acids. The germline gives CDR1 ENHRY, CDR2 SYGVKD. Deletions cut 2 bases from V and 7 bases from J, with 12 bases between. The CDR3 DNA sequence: TGTGCCATCAGTGAGACAGGCCAAATCAATTCACCCCTCCACTTT. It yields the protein CAISETGQINSPLHF.

The CDR3 here is CASSEGSAYGYTF. For the CDR3, the DNA is TGTGCCAGCAGCGAGGGCAGTGCTTATGGCTACACCTTC. The V gene is TRBV9, the J gene TRBJ1-2; D not resolved. Germline CDR1 and CDR2: SGDLS and YYNGEE. The germline V and J ends were trimmed by 3 bases and 5 bases, with 11 bases remaining between them. This CDR3 contains 13 residues.